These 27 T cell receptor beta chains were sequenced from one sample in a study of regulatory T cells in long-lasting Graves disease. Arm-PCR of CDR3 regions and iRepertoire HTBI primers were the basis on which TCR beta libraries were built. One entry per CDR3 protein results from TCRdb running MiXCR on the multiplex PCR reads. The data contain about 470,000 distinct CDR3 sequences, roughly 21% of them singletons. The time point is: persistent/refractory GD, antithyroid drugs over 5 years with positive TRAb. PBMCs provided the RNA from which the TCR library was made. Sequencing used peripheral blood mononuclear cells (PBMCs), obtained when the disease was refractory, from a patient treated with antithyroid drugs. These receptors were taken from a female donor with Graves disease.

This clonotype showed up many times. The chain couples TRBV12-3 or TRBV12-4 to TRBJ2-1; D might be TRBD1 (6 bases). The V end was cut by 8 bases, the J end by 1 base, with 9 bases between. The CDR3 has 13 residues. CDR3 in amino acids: CASQGLSYNEQFF. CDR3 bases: TGTGCCAGCCAGGGGCTTTCCTACAATGAGCAGTTCTTC.

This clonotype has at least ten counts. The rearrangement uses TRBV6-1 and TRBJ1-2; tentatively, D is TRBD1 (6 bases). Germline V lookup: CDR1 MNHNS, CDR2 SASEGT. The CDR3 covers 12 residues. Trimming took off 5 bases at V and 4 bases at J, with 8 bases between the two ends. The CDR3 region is CASSTGTYGYTF. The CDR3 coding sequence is TGTGCCAGCAGTACAGGGACCTATGGCTACACCTTC.

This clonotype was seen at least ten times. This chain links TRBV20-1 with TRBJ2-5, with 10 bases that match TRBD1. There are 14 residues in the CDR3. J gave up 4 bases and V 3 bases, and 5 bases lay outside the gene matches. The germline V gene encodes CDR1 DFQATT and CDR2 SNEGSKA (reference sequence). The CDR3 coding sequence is TGCAGTGCTAGGGAGGGGACAGGGGCAGAGACCCAGTACTTC. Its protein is CSAREGTGAETQYF.

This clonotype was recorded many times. The DNA for the CDR3 is TGTGCCAGCAGCTTAGTAGTCCCCGAGCAGTACTTC. It translates to CASSLVVPEQYF. V and J are TRBV11-2 and TRBJ2-7; D is uncertain. Germline V gives CDR1 SGHAT, CDR2 FQNNGV. CDR3 length: 12 amino acids. Trimming pared 1 base from V and 6 bases from J, leaving 7 bases between.

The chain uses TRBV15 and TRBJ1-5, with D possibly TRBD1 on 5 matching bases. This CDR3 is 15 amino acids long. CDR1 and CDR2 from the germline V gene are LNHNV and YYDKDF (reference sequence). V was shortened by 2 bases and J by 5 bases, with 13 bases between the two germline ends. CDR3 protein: CATSRQGLWDQPQHF. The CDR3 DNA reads TGTGCCACCAGCAGACAGGGATTGTGGGATCAGCCCCAGCATTTT.

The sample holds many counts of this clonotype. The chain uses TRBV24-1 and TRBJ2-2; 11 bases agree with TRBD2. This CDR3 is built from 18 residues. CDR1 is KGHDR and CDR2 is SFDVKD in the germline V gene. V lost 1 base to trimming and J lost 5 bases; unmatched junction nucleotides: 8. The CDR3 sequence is CATSDLPGTSGPTGELFF. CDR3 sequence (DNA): TGTGCCACCAGTGATTTACCCGGGACTAGCGGACCGACCGGGGAGCTGTTTTTT.

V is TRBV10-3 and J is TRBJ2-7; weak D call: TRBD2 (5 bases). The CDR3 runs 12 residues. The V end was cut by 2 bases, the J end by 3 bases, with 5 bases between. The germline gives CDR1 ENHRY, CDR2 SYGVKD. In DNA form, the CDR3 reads TGTGCCATCAGTGAGCGGGGCTACGAGCAGTACTTC. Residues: CAISERGYEQYF.

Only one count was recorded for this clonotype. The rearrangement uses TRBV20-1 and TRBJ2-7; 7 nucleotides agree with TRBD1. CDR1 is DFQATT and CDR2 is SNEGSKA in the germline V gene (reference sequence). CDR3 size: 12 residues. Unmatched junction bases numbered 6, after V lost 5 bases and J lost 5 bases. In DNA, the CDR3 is TGCAGTGCTGGCCAGGGGGTCAACGAGCAGTACTTC. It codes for CSAGQGVNEQYF.

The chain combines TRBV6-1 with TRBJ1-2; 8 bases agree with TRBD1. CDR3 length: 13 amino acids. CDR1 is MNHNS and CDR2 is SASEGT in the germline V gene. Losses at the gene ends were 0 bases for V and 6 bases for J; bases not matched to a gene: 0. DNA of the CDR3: TGTGCCAGCAGTGAAGCGGGACAGGATGGCTACACCTTC. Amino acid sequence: CASSEAGQDGYTF.

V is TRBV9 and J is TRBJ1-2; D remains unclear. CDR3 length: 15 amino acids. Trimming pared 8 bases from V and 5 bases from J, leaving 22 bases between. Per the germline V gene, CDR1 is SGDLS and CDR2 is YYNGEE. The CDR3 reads CASGNRVKGLYGYTF. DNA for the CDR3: TGTGCCAGTGGGAACCGGGTGAAAGGCCTTTATGGCTACACCTTC.

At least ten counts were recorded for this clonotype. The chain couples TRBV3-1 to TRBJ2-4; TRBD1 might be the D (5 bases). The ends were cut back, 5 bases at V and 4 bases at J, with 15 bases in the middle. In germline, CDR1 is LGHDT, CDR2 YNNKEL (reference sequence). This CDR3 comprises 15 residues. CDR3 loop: CASSGWDAGKNIQYF. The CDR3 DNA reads TGTGCCAGCAGCGGCTGGGATGCAGGGAAAAACATTCAGTACTTC.

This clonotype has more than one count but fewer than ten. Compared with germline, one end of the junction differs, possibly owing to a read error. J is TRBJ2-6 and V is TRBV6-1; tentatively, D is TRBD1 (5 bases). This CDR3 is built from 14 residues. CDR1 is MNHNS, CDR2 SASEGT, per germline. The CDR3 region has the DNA TGTGCCAGCAGTACACCCTCTGGGGCCAACATCCTGACTTTC. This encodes CASSTPSGANILTF.

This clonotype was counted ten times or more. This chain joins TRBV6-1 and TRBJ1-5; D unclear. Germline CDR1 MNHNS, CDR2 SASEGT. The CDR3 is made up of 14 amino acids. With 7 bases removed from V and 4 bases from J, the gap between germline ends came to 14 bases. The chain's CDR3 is CASKPDRENQPQHF. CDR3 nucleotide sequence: TGTGCCAGCAAACCGGACCGAGAGAATCAGCCCCAGCATTTT.

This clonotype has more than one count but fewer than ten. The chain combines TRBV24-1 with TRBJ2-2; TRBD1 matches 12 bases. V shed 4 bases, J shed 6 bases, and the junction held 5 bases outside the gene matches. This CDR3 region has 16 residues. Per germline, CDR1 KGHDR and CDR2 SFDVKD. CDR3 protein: CATSDAGTGGSGELFF. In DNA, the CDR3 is TGTGCCACCAGTGACGCCGGGACAGGGGGCTCCGGGGAGCTGTTTTTT.

CDR3 loop: CAWSTKQGDNQPQHF. DNA for the CDR3: TGTGCCTGGAGTACAAAACAGGGGGACAATCAGCCCCAGCATTTT. V and J are TRBV30 and TRBJ1-5; 8 bases are shared with TRBD1. This CDR3 comprises 15 residues. The V gene's germline CDR1 is GTSNPN and CDR2 SVGIG (reference sequence). V was clipped by 2 bases and J by 3 bases; unmatched bases: 6.

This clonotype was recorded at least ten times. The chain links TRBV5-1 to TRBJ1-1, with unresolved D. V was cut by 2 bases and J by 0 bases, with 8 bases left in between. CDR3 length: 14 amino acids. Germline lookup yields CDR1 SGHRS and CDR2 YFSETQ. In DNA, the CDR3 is TGCGCCAGCAGCTTAACCAGTATGAACACTGAAGCTTTCTTT. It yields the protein CASSLTSMNTEAFF. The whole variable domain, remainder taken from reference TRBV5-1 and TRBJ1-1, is KAGVTQTPRYLIKTRGQQVTLSCSPISGHRSVSWYQQTPGQGLQFLFEYFSETQRNKGNFPGRFSGRQFSNSRSEMNVSTLELGDSALYLCASSLTSMNTEAFFGQGTRLTVV.

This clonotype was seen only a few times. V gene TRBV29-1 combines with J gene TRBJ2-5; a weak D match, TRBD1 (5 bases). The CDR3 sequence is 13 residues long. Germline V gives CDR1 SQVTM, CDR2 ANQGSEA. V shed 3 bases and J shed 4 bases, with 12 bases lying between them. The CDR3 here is CSVDWQGSETQYF. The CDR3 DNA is TGCAGCGTTGATTGGCAGGGTTCAGAGACCCAGTACTTC.

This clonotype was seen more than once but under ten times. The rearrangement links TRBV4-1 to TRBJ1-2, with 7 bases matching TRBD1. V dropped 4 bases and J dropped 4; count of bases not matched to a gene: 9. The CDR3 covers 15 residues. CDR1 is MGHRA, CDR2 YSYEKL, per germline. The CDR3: CASSRLSGQPYGYTF. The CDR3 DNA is TGCGCCAGCAGCCGACTCTCGGGACAGCCCTATGGCTACACCTTC.

The CDR3 loop is CATSDPGQEPEKLFF. CDR3 nucleotides: TGTGCCACCAGTGACCCGGGACAGGAGCCTGAAAAACTGTTTTTT. The V call is TRBV24-1, the J call TRBJ1-4, with TRBD1 matching over 8 bases. Trimming removed 4 bases from V and 7 bases from J; junction bases left unmatched: 7. Per germline, CDR1 KGHDR and CDR2 SFDVKD. The CDR3 runs to 15 residues.

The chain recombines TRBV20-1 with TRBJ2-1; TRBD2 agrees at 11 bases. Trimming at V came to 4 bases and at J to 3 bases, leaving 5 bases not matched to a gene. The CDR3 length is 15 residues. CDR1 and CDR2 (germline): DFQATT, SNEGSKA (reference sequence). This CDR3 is CSATILAGDYNEQFF. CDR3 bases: TGCAGTGCTACCATACTAGCGGGGGACTACAATGAGCAGTTCTTC.

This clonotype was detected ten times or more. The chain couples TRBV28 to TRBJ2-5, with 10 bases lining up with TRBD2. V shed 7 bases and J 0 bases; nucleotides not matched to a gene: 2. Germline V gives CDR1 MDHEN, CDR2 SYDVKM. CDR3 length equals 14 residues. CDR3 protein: CASTSGGDQETQYF. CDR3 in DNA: TGTGCCAGCACAAGCGGGGGGGACCAAGAGACCCAGTACTTC.

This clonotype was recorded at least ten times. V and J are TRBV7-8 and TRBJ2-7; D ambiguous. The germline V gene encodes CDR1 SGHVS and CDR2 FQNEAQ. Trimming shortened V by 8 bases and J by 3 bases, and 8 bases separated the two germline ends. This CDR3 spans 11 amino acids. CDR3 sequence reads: CASGWDYEQYF. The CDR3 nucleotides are TGTGCCAGCGGCTGGGACTACGAGCAGTACTTC. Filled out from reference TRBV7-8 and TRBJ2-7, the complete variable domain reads GAGVSQSPRYKVAKRGQDVALRCDPISGHVSLFWYQQALGQGPEFLTYFQNEAQLDKSGLPSDRFFAERPEGSVSTLKIQRTQQEDSAVYLCASGWDYEQYFGPGTRLTVT.

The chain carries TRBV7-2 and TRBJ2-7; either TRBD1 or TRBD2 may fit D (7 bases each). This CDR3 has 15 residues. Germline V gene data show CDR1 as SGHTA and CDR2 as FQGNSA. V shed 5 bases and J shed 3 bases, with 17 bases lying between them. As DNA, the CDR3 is TGTGCCAGCAGCGCAGGGGGGGGGGCTAGCTACGAGCAGTACTTC. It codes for CASSAGGGASYEQYF.

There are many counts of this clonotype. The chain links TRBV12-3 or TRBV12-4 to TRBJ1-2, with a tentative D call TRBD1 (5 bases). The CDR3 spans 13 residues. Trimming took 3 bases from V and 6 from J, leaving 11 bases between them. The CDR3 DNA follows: TGTGCCAGCAGTTTTCGGGGCGAGCATGGCTACACCTTC. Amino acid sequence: CASSFRGEHGYTF.

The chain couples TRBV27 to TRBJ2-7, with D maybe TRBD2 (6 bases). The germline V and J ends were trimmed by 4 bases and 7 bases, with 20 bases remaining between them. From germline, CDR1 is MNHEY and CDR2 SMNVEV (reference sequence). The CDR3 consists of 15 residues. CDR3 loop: CASSYLGLKFGEQYF. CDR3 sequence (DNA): TGTGCCAGCAGTTACCTGGGACTCAAATTTGGGGAGCAGTACTTC.

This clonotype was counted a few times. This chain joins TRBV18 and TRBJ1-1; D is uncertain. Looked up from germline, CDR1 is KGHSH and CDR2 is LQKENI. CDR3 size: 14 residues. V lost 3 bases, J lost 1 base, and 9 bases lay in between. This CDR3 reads CASSPPAGNTEAFF. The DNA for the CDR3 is TGTGCCAGCTCACCTCCCGCAGGGAACACTGAAGCTTTCTTT.

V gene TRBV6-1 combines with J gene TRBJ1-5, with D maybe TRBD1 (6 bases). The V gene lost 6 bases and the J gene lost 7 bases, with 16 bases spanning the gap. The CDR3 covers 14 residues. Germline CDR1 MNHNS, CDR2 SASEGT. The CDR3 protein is CASRHREVGQPQHF. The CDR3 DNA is TGTGCCAGCAGGCACAGGGAGGTAGGGCAGCCCCAGCATTTT.